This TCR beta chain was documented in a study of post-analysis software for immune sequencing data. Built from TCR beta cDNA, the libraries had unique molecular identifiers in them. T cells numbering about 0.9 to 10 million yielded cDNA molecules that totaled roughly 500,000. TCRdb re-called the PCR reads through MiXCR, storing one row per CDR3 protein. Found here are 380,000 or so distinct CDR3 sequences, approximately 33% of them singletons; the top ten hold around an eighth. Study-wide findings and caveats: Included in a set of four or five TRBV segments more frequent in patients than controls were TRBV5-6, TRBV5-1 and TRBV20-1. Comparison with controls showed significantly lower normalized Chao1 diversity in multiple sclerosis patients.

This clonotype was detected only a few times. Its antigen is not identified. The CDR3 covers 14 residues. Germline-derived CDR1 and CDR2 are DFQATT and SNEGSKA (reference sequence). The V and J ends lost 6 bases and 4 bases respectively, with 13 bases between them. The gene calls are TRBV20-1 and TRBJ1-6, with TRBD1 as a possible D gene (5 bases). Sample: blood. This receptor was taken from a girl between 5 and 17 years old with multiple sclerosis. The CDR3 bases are TGCAGTGCCGGACGGGGCGAATATAATTCACCCCTCCACTTT. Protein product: CSAGRGEYNSPLHF.